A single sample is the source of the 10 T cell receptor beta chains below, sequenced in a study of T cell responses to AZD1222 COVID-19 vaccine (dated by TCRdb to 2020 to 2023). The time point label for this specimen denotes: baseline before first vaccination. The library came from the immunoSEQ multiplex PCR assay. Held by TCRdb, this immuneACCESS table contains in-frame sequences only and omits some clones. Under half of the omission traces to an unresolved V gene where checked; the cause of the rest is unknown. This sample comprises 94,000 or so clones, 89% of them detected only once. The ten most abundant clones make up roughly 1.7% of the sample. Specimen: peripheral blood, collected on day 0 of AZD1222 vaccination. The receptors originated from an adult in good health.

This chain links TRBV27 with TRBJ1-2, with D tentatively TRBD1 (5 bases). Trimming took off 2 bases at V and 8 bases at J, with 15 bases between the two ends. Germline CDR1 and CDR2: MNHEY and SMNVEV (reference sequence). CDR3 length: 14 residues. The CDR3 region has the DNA TGTGCCAGCAGTTTAGGAGGGGTTCTCGGAGGCTACACCTTC. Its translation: CASSLGGVLGGYTF.

CDR3 DNA: TGTGCCAGTAGTAGTCACACCGGACAAGGCTCCTACGAGCAGTACTTC. Translated, it gives CASSSHTGQGSYEQYF. The V call is TRBV19, the J call TRBJ2-7, with D tentatively TRBD1 (5 bases). V lost 4 bases and J lost 0, with 16 bases in between. The CDR3 has 16 amino acids. Germline lookup yields CDR1 LNHDA and CDR2 SQIVND (reference sequence). The variable domain in full, with the rest retrieved from reference TRBV19 and TRBJ2-7, is DGGITQSPKYLFRKEGQNVTLSCEQNLNHDAMYWYRQDPGQGLRLIYYSQIVNDFQKGDIAEGYSVSREKKESFPLTVTSAQKNPTAFYLCASSSHTGQGSYEQYFGPGTRLTVT.

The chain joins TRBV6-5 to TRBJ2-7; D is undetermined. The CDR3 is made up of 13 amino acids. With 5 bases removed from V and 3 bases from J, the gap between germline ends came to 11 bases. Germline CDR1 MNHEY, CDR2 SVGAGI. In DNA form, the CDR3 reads TGTGCCAGCAGTCCAGACTCGCTCTACGAGCAGTACTTC. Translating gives CASSPDSLYEQYF.

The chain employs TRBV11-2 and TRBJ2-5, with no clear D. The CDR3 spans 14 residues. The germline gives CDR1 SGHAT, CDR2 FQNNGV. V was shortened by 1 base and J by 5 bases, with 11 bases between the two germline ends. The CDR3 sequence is CASSLGAGRETQYF. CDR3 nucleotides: TGTGCCAGCAGCTTAGGTGCCGGCAGGGAGACCCAGTACTTC.

The CDR3: CASSSGQGVVETEAFF. CDR3 nucleotides: TGCGCCAGCAGCTCCGGACAGGGGGTTGTGGAGACTGAAGCTTTCTTT. The gene calls are TRBV5-1 and TRBJ1-1, with 10 positions matching TRBD1. V was clipped by 3 bases and J by 5 bases; unmatched bases: 10. CDR1 and CDR2 from the germline V gene are SGHRS and YFSETQ. The CDR3 runs to 16 residues.

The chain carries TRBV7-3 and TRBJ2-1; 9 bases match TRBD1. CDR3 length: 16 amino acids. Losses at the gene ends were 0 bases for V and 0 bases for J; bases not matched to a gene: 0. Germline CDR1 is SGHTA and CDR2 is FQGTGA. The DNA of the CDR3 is TGTGCCAGCAGCTTAACACAGGGGGCCTCCTACAATGAGCAGTTCTTC. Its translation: CASSLTQGASYNEQFF. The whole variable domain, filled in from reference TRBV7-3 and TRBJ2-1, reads GAGVSQTPSNKVTEKGKYVELRCDPISGHTALYWYRQSLGQGPEFLIYFQGTGAADDSGLPNDRFFAVRPEGSVSTLKIQRTERGDSAVYLCASSLTQGASYNEQFFGPGTRLTVL.

The CDR3 loop is CASSWTGQAVTYEQYF. In DNA form, the CDR3 reads TGCGCCAGCAGCTGGACGGGACAGGCGGTAACCTACGAGCAGTACTTC. This chain uses TRBV5-1 with TRBJ2-7, with TRBD1 matching over 8 bases. CDR3 length: 16 amino acids. Germline V gene lookup returns CDR1 SGHRS and CDR2 YFSETQ. J was trimmed by 2 bases and V by 3 bases; bases with no gene match: 10.

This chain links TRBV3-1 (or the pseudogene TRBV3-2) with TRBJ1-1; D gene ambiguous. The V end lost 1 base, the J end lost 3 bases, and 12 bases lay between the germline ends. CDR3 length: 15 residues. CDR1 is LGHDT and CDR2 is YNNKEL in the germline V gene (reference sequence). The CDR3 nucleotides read TGTGCCAGCAGCCAAGGGGAGGGTAGGTACACTGAAGCTTTCTTT. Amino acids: CASSQGEGRYTEAFF.

CDR3 coding DNA: TGTGCCAGCAGTTTCAGGGAGGTGAATGAAAAACTGTTTTTT. Encoded protein: CASSFREVNEKLFF. The rearrangement links TRBV6-5 to TRBJ1-4; TRBD1 is a possible D gene (5 bases). This CDR3 region has 14 residues. Trimming shortened V by 4 bases and J by 5 bases, and 11 bases separated the two germline ends. CDR1 is MNHEY, CDR2 SVGAGI, per germline.

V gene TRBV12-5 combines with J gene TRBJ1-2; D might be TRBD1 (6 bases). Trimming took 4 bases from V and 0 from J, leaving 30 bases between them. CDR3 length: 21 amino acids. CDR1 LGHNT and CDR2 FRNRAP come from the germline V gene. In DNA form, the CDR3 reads TGTGCTAGTGGTTGGAACACAGGGAGGGGGGTTCATCCGCCTACTAACTATGGCTACACCTTC. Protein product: CASGWNTGRGVHPPTNYGYTF.